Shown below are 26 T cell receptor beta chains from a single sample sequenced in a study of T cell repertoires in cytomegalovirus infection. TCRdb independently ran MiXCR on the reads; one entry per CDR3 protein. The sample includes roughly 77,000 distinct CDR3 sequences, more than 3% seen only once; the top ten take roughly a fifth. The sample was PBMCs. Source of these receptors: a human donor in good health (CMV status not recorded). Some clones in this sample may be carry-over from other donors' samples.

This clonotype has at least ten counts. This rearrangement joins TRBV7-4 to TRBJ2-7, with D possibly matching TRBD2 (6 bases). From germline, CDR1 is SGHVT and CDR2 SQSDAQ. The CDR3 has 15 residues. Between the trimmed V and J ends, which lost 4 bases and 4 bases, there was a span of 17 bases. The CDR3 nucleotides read TGTGCCAGCAGCTCGGACGGGACTGAAAATTACGAGCAGTACTTC. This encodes CASSSDGTENYEQYF.

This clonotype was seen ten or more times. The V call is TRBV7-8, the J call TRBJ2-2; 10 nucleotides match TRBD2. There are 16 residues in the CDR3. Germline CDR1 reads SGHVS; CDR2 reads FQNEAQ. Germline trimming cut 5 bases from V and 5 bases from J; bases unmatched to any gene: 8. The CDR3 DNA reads TGTGCCAGCAGCCCCGGAAGCGGGAGGGGGACCGGGGAGCTGTTTTTT. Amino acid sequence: CASSPGSGRGTGELFF.

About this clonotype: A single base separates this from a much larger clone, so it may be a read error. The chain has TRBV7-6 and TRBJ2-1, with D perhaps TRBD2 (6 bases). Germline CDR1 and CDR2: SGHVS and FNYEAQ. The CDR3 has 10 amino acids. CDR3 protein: CASGRVEQFF. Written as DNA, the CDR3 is TGTGCTAGCGGTCGGGTTGAGCAGTTCTTC. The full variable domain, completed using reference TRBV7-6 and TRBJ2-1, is GAGVSQSPRYKVTKRGQDVALRCDPISGHVSLYWYRQALGQGPEFLTYFNYEAQQDKSGLPNDRFSAERPEGSISTLTIQRTEQRDSAMYRCASGRVEQFFGPGTRLTVL.

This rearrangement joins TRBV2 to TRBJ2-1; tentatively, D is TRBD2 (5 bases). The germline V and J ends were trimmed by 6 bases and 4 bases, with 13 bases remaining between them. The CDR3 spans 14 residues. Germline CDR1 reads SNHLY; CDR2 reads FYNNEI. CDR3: CASSSRVPYNEQFF. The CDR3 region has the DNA TGTGCCAGCAGCTCGCGGGTCCCTTACAATGAGCAGTTCTTC.

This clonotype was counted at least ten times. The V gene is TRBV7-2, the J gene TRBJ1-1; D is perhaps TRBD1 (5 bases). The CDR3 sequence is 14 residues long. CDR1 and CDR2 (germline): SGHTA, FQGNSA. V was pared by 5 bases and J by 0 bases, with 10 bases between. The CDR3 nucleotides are TGTGCCAGCAGCCCCAGACAGTTGAACACTGAAGCTTTCTTT. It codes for CASSPRQLNTEAFF.

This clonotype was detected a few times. The CDR3 DNA follows: TGTGCCAGCAGCCGAAGCGGGGGGGTATCTAGCACAGATACGCAGTATTTT. Residues: CASSRSGGVSSTDTQYF. This chain links TRBV7-8 with TRBJ2-3; 10 bases match TRBD2. The CDR3 length is 17 residues. Germline CDR1 reads SGHVS; CDR2 reads FQNEAQ. V lost 5 bases to trimming and J lost 0 bases; unmatched junction nucleotides: 8.

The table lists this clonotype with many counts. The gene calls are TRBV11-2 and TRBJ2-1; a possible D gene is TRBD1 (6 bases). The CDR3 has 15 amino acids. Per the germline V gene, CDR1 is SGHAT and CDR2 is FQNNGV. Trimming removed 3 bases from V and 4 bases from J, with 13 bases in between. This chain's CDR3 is CASSFGRGLYNEQFF. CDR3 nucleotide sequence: TGTGCCAGCAGCTTCGGCAGGGGCCTATACAATGAGCAGTTCTTC. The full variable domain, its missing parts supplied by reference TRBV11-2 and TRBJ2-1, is EAGVAQSPRYKIIEKRQSVAFWCNPISGHATLYWYQQILGQGPKLLIQFQNNGVVDDSQLPKDRFSAERLKGVDSTLKIQPAKLEDSAVYLCASSFGRGLYNEQFFGPGTRLTVL.

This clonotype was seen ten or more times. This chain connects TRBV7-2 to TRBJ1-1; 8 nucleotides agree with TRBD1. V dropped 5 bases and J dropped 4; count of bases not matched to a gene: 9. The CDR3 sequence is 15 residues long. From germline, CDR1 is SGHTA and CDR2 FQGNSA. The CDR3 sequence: CASSADRGGGTEAFF. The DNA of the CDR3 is TGTGCCAGCAGCGCAGACAGGGGCGGGGGCACTGAAGCTTTCTTT. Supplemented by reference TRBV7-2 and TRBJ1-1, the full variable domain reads GAGVSQSPSNKVTEKGKDVELRCDPISGHTALYWYRQSLGQGLEFLIYFQGNSAPDKSGLPSDRFSAERTGGSVSTLTIQRTQQEDSAVYLCASSADRGGGTEAFFGQGTRLTVV.

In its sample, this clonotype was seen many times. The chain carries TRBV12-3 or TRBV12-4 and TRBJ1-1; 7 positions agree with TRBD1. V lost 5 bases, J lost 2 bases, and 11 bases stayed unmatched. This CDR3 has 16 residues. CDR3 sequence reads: CASSAYAGQINTEAFF. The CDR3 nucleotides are TGTGCCAGCAGTGCCTACGCGGGACAGATCAACACTGAAGCTTTCTTT.

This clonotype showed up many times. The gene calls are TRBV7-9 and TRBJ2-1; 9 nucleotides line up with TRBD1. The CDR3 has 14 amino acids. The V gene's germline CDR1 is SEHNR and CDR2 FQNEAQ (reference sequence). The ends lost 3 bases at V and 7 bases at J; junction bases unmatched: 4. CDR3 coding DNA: TGTGCCAGCAGCTTCCGGGACAGGGATAATGAGCAGTTCTTC. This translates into CASSFRDRDNEQFF.

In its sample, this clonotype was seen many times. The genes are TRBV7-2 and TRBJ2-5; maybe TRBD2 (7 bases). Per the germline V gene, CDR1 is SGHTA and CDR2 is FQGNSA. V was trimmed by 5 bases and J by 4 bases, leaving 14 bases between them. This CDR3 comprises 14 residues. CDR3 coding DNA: TGTGCCAGCAGCGTAGGGGGGGGGGGAGAGACCCAGTACTTC. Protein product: CASSVGGGGETQYF.

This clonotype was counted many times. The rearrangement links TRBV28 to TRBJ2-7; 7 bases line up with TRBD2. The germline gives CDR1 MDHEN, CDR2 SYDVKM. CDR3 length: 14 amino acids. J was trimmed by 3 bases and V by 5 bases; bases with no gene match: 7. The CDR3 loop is CASSIAGRDYEQYF. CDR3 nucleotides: TGTGCCAGCAGTATCGCGGGGAGGGACTACGAGCAGTACTTC.

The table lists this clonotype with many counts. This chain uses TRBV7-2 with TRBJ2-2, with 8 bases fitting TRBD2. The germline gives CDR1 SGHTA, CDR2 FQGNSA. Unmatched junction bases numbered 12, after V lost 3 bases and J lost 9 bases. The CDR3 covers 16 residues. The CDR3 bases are TGTGCCAGCAGCTTGGATACACCCGGGGGGGCTCGGGAGCTGTTTTTT. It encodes CASSLDTPGGARELFF.

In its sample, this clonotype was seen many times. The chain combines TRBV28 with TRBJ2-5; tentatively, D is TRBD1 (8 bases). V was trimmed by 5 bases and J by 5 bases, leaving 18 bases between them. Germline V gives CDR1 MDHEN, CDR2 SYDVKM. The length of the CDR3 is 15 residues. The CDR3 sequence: CASSLFTGGGETQYF. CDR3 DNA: TGTGCCAGCAGTCTCTTTACAGGGGGGGGGGAGACCCAGTACTTC. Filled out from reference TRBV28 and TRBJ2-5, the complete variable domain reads DVKVTQSSRYLVKRTGEKVFLECVQDMDHENMFWYRQDPGLGLRLIYFSYDVKMKEKGDIPEGYSVSREKKERFSLILESASTNQTSMYLCASSLFTGGGETQYFGPGTRLLVL.

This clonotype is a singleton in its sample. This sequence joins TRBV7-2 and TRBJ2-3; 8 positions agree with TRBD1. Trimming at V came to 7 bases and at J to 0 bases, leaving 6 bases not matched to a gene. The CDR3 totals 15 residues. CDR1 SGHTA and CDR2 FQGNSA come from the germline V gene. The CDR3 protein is CASTLRTGSTDTQYF. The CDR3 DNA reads TGTGCCAGCACCCTTAGGACAGGGAGCACAGATACGCAGTATTTT.

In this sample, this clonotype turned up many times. CDR3 DNA: TGTGCCAGCAGCCCAAACAGCGGGGGAGAGACCCAGTACTTC. Residues: CASSPNSGGETQYF. The rearrangement uses TRBV7-3 and TRBJ2-5; 8 positions agree with TRBD2. This CDR3 is 14 amino acids long. J gave up 4 bases and V 5 bases, and 6 bases lay outside the gene matches. CDR1 and CDR2 (germline): SGHTA, FQGTGA.

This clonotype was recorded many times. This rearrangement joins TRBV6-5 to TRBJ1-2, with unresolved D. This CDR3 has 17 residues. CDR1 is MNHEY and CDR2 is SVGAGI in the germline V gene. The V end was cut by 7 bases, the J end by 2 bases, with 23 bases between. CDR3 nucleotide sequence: TGTGCCAGCACCAAGGACCCAATCGAAGCCTCAAACTATGGCTACACCTTC. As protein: CASTKDPIEASNYGYTF.

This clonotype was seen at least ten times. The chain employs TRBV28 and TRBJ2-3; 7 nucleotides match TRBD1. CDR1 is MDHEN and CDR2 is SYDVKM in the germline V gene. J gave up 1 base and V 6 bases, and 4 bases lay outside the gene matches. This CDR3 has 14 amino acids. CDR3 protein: CASRGQIGTDTQYF. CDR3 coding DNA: TGTGCCAGCAGGGGACAGATCGGCACAGATACGCAGTATTTT.

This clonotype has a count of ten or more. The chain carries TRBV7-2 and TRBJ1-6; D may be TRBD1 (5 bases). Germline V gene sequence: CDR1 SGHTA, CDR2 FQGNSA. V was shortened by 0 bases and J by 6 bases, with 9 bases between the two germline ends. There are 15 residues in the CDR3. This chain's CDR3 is CASSLAGAGNSPLHF. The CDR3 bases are TGTGCCAGCAGCTTAGCAGGGGCTGGTAATTCACCCCTCCACTTT.

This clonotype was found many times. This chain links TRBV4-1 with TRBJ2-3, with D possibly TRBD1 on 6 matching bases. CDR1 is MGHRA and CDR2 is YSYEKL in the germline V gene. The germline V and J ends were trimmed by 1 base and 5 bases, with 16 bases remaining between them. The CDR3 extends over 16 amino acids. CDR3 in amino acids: CASSQVAGQGRDTQYF. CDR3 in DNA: TGCGCCAGCAGCCAAGTTGCGGGCCAGGGGAGAGATACGCAGTATTTT.

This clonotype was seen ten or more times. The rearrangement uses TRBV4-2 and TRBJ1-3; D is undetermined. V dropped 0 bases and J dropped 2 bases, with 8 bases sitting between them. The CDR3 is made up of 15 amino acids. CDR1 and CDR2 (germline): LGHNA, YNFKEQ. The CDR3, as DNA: TGTGCCAGCAGCCAAGATCCGTCAGCTGGAAACACCATATATTTT. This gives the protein CASSQDPSAGNTIYF.

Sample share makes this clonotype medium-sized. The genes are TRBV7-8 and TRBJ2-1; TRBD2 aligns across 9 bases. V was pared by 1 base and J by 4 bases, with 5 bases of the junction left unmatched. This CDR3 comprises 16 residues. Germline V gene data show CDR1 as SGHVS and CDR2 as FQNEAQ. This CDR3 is CASSLVWRGGYNEQFF. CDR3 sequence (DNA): TGTGCCAGCAGCTTAGTCTGGCGGGGGGGATACAATGAGCAGTTCTTC.

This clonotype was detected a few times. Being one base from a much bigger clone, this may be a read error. CDR3 sequence reads: CASSLTGGGTDTQYF. CDR3 sequence (DNA): TGTGCCAGCAGCTTAACAGGGGGCGGCACAGATACGCAGTATTTT. This chain links TRBV5-6 with TRBJ2-3, with 9 bases that match TRBD1. CDR3 length: 15 amino acids. With V trimmed by 2 bases and J by 1 base, 2 bases remained unmatched. In germline, CDR1 is SGHDT, CDR2 YYEEEE.

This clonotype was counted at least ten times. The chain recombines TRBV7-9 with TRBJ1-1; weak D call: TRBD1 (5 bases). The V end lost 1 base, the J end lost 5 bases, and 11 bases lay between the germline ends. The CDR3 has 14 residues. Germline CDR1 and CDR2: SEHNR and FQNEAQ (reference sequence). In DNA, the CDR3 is TGTGCCAGCAGCTTAGACTACCAGGGAACTGAAGCTTTCTTT. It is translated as CASSLDYQGTEAFF.

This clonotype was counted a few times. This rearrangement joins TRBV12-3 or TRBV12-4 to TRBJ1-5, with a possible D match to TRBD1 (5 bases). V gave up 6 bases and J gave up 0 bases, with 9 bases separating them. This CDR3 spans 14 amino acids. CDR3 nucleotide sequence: TGTGCCAGCAGGCAGGGTTTTAGCAATCAGCCCCAGCATTTT. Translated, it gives CASRQGFSNQPQHF.

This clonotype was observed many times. In DNA form, the CDR3 reads TGTGCCAGCCAAAGCTTAGTCTGGAACACTGAAGCTTTCTTT. It codes for CASQSLVWNTEAFF. The chain uses TRBV7-2 and TRBJ1-1; D gene uncertain. The V gene's germline CDR1 is SGHTA and CDR2 FQGNSA. Between the trimmed V and J ends, which lost 8 bases and 1 base, there was a span of 14 bases. The CDR3 extends over 14 amino acids.